This T cell receptor beta chain was sequenced in a study of CD8 T cells in ankylosing spondylitis (dated by TCRdb to the late 2010s). Regarding the complete study: The study profiled T cell receptor beta repertoires in healthy donors and ankylosing spondylitis patients to find disease-linked TCR variants. The whole study cohort included about a hundred healthy donors and under 30 ankylosing spondylitis patients. Peripheral blood was sampled, and synovial fluid was additionally collected from ankylosing spondylitis patients.

Sequencing took place on an Illumina HiSeq 2500. Quantitative 5'-RACE with molecular barcodes was the method used to prepare the TCR beta libraries. In the paper's pipeline: Disease-linked TCR variants were identified with a new computational method built on a probabilistic model of VDJ rearrangement. Clones were called with MiXCR by TCRdb after fastp trimmed the public reads at Q25, and only in-frame beta chains were retained. A single entry per CDR3 protein holds the most common genes and DNA from its merged rows. The V and J calls and clone size come from TCRdb's table, not from the authors' own analysis. Within this sample are a few hundred thousand distinct CDR3 sequences, with around 10% of them counted one time only. 9.1% of the sample comes from the top ten. V gives up 5 bases and J gives up 2 bases, and the segment between their germline ends measures 11 bases. From its cysteine to its phenylalanine, the CDR3 spans 14 amino acids. Only CDR3 DNA remains: 42 bases, in frame from the first base. The germline V gene sets CDR1 to SGHRS and CDR2 to YFSETQ.

Here is what the overall study found, with its caveats: Blood from ankylosing spondylitis patients appeared to be characterized by a TCR beta motif made up of 8 or 9 highly homologous amino acid variants. A CD8+ phenotype was shown by the disease-linked clones, which were found at relatively low frequencies in peripheral blood. The disease-linked clones were reported to be significantly enriched in matched synovial fluid samples from ankylosing spondylitis patients. Some of the motif variants had been reported before in the synovial fluid and blood of reactive arthritis patients, a finding that suggests common disease-initiation mechanisms.

A few counts support this clonotype. There is no known antigen for this receptor. No clone much larger than this one lies a single base away; base qualities are absent. This receptor was obtained from a female donor with ankylosing spondylitis or in good health (not recorded which). This chain is built from TRBV5-1 and TRBJ2-1; the D gene is unclear. Source material: blood, either unsorted or a sorted T cell fraction (not recorded which). The nucleotide sequence reads as follows: TGCGCCAGCAGAACCGACACGGCCTACAATGAGCAGTTCTTC. It translates to CASRTDTAYNEQFF.